Each of the 26 T cell receptor beta chains below was sequenced from the same sample in a study of post-analysis software for immune sequencing data. Study-wide findings and caveats: Five or six TRBV segments, including TRBV5-6, TRBV5-1 and TRBV20-1, were more frequent in patients than controls.

Libraries were made from TCR beta cDNA, and they carried unique molecular identifiers. TCRdb processed the PCR reads anew with MiXCR; each CDR3 protein has one entry. This table holds around 200,000 distinct CDR3 sequences, about 30% found once. Antigens of these TCRs are unknown. The specimen was blood. These receptors all stem from a girl between 2 and 17 years old with multiple sclerosis.

This clonotype was observed at least ten times. The gene calls are TRBV4-1 and TRBJ2-1; the D is unclear. Germline-derived CDR1 and CDR2 are MGHRA and YSYEKL. The CDR3 loop spans 13 amino acids. Trimming removed 3 bases at V and 9 bases at J, with 12 bases between. The CDR3 loop is CASSQLPPIEQFF. DNA for the CDR3: TGCGCCAGCAGCCAGCTACCTCCTATTGAGCAGTTCTTC.

The sample holds many counts of this clonotype. The V call is TRBV12-3 or TRBV12-4, the J call TRBJ2-7; TRBD2 agrees at 9 bases. Germline trimming cut 5 bases from V and 0 bases from J; bases unmatched to any gene: 2. The CDR3 has 14 amino acids. Here the CDR3 DNA reads TGTGCCAGCAGTAATAGCGGGAGCTCCTACGAGCAGTACTTC. Translating it yields CASSNSGSSYEQYF.

This clonotype was detected ten times or more. The V and J genes are TRBV29-1 and TRBJ2-3, with TRBD2 identical over 10 bases. V lost 5 bases, J lost 4 bases, and 9 bases stayed unmatched. Germline V lookup: CDR1 SQVTM, CDR2 ANQGSEA. CDR3 length: 15 residues. CDR3 sequence reads: CSVHGAGGPSDTQYF. CDR3 sequence (DNA): TGCAGCGTTCACGGAGCGGGAGGGCCATCAGATACGCAGTATTTT.

Worth noting for this clonotype: Since a much larger clone is just one base distant, this may be a read error. The genes are TRBV7-7 and TRBJ2-7; TRBD2 matches at 7 bases. V was pared by 2 bases and J by 6 bases, with 4 bases of the junction left unmatched. The germline V gene has CDR1 SSHAT and CDR2 FNYEAQ (reference sequence). The CDR3 runs to 13 residues. CDR3 residues: CASSLKGEGEQYF. The CDR3 DNA reads TGTGCCAGCAGCTTAAAAGGGGAGGGCGAGCAGTACTTC. The full variable domain, completed using reference TRBV7-7 and TRBJ2-7, is GAGVSQSPRYKVTKRGQDVTLRCDPISSHATLYWYQQALGQGPEFLTYFNYEAQPDKSGLPSDRFSAERPEGSISTLTIQRTEQRDSAMYRCASSLKGEGEQYFGPGTRLTVT.

In its sample, this clonotype was seen a few times. The chain uses TRBV25-1 and TRBJ1-4; D is possibly TRBD1 (6 bases). From germline, CDR1 is MGHDK and CDR2 SYGVNS. The CDR3 has 13 amino acids. The V gene lost 11 bases and the J gene lost 7 bases, with 17 bases spanning the gap. The CDR3 loop is CAVRSAQGEKLFF. CDR3 nucleotide sequence: TGTGCCGTAAGGTCGGCACAGGGTGAAAAACTGTTTTTT.

This clonotype was observed many times. This chain links TRBV29-1 with TRBJ1-1; 9 bases line up with TRBD1. From germline, CDR1 is SQVTM and CDR2 ANQGSEA. V was clipped by 6 bases and J by 5 bases; unmatched bases: 7. The CDR3 covers 13 residues. Here the CDR3 reads CSVEQGAGTEAFF. Written as DNA, the CDR3 is TGCAGCGTCGAACAGGGGGCAGGAACTGAAGCTTTCTTT.

The chain combines TRBV12-3 or TRBV12-4 with TRBJ1-1; 9 bases line up with TRBD1. Unmatched junction bases numbered 8, after V lost 5 bases and J lost 1 base. The CDR3 is 16 residues long. The CDR3 DNA is TGTGCCAGCAGTCCGGGACAGGGAGGGGGGAACACTGAAGCTTTCTTT. Encoded protein: CASSPGQGGGNTEAFF.

The sample holds many counts of this clonotype. CDR3 DNA sequence: TGCAGCGTCGCTAGCGGGAGAGGGACCTACGAGCAGTACTTC. It codes for CSVASGRGTYEQYF. The chain couples TRBV29-1 to TRBJ2-7; 10 bases agree with TRBD2. Losses at the gene ends were 6 bases for V and 2 bases for J; bases not matched to a gene: 7. CDR1 is SQVTM, CDR2 ANQGSEA, per germline. The CDR3 runs to 14 residues.

This clonotype was counted at least ten times. V and J are TRBV3-1 and TRBJ2-7; 9 bases are shared with TRBD2. The CDR3 sequence is 16 residues long. V lost 4 bases, J lost 0 bases, and 7 bases stayed unmatched. The germline CDR1 and CDR2 sequences are LGHDT and YNNKEL (reference sequence). CDR3 nucleotide sequence: TGTGCCAGCAGCCGACGACTAGCGGTGAGCTCCTACGAGCAGTACTTC. This translates into CASSRRLAVSSYEQYF.

As to this clonotype: This may stem from a read error, because a much larger clone lies one nucleotide away. The gene calls are TRBV20-1 and TRBJ2-4, with 7 nucleotides matching TRBD1. Gene TRBJ2-7 matches the end of the DNA better, so the J call may be wrong. The CDR3 sequence is 12 residues long. Germline CDR1 is DFQATT and CDR2 is SNEGSKA (reference sequence). The CDR3 loop is CSAEGASYEQYF. DNA for the CDR3: TGCAGTGCTGAGGGGGCCTCCTACGAGCAGTACTTC.

The chain carries TRBV6-1 and TRBJ2-1; D is unresolved. V gave up 3 bases and J gave up 4 bases, with 7 bases separating them. The CDR3 has 13 amino acids. CDR1 and CDR2 from the germline V gene are MNHNS and SASEGT. In nucleotides, the CDR3 is TGTGCCAGCAGTGACTACTTGTACAATGAGCAGTTCTTC. This encodes CASSDYLYNEQFF.

This clonotype came up a few times. The V gene is TRBV3-1, the J gene TRBJ2-5; D may be TRBD1 (5 bases). Germline V CDR1 and CDR2: LGHDT, YNNKEL (reference sequence). The length of the CDR3 is 14 residues. V was cut by 2 bases and J by 3 bases, with 10 bases left in between. In DNA, the CDR3 is TGTGCCAGCAGCCAACCAGGGATGGAAGAGACCCAGTACTTC. Translation: CASSQPGMEETQYF.

This clonotype was counted ten times or more. The rearrangement joins TRBV6-5 to TRBJ2-7; no reliable D call. Germline V lookup: CDR1 MNHEY, CDR2 SVGAGI. V was trimmed by 6 bases and J by 3 bases, leaving 9 bases between them. The CDR3 is 12 residues long. The CDR3 DNA sequence: TGTGCCAGCAGCTCTCAGTTCTACGAGCAGTACTTC. This encodes CASSSQFYEQYF.

The V call is TRBV5-1, the J call TRBJ2-5; tentative D call: TRBD2 (5 bases). Germline lookup yields CDR1 SGHRS and CDR2 YFSETQ. The CDR3 has 15 amino acids. Trimming shortened V by 1 base and J by 4 bases, and 14 bases separated the two germline ends. CDR3 sequence (DNA): TGCGCCAGCAGCTTGATGGGGAGTATAGGAGAGACCCAGTACTTC. Its translation is CASSLMGSIGETQYF.

This chain connects TRBV29-1 to TRBJ1-1; TRBD1 aligns across 9 bases. Germline V CDR1 and CDR2: SQVTM, ANQGSEA. The junction had 8 bases not matched to a gene; V was cut back by 3 bases and J by 3 bases. This CDR3 comprises 15 residues. The CDR3 loop reads CSVDPLQGADTEAFF. As DNA, the CDR3 is TGCAGCGTTGACCCCCTACAGGGGGCGGACACTGAAGCTTTCTTT.

The chain uses TRBV20-1 and TRBJ2-1, with 11 bases lining up with TRBD2. CDR3 length: 13 residues. Germline CDR1 DFQATT, CDR2 SNEGSKA (reference sequence). Trimming took 7 bases from V and 6 from J; bases not matched to a gene: 5. The CDR3 protein is CSGVTSGSNEQFF. The CDR3 DNA reads as TGCAGTGGGGTTACTAGCGGGAGCAATGAGCAGTTCTTC.

At least ten counts were recorded for this clonotype. CDR3 loop: CASSLGSARTYNEQFF. For the CDR3, the DNA is TGCGCCAGCAGCTTGGGTTCCGCCAGAACCTACAATGAGCAGTTCTTC. The chain has TRBV5-1 and TRBJ2-1; no definite D call. V was trimmed by 0 bases and J by 2 bases, leaving 12 bases between them. The germline V gene encodes CDR1 SGHRS and CDR2 YFSETQ. The CDR3 sequence is 16 residues long.

This clonotype was detected many times. The chain couples TRBV10-3 to TRBJ2-5, with 7 bases fitting TRBD2. The CDR3 extends over 13 amino acids. After removal of 5 bases from V and 3 bases from J, the junction contained 3 bases not matched to a gene. Germline V lookup: CDR1 ENHRY, CDR2 SYGVKD. The CDR3 sequence: CAISPGLKETQYF. The CDR3 region has the DNA TGTGCCATCAGTCCGGGACTAAAAGAGACCCAGTACTTC.

This clonotype was counted ten times or more. This chain connects TRBV4-1 to TRBJ2-1; D is possibly TRBD2 (7 bases). Germline-derived CDR1 and CDR2 are MGHRA and YSYEKL. There are 16 residues in the CDR3. V gave up 1 base and J gave up 6 bases, with 16 bases separating them. In nucleotides, the CDR3 is TGCGCCAGCAGCCAAGGCGGGCGGGGGCGTTTCAATGAGCAGTTCTTC. Protein product: CASSQGGRGRFNEQFF.

The CDR3 region is CASSPDSSGNEKLFF. In DNA form, the CDR3 reads TGTGCCAGCAGCCCGGACAGTAGTGGAAATGAAAAACTGTTTTTT. The V gene is TRBV7-9, the J gene TRBJ1-4; D possibly corresponds to TRBD1 (6 bases). The CDR3 is 15 residues long. V was cut by 5 bases and J by 5 bases, with 15 bases left in between. Germline V gene data show CDR1 as SEHNR and CDR2 as FQNEAQ (reference sequence).

V is TRBV12-3 or TRBV12-4 and J is TRBJ2-3; D is uncertain. The CDR3 sequence is 15 residues long. Trimming took off 10 bases at V and 4 bases at J, with 21 bases between the two ends. The CDR3 DNA reads as TGTGCCACATCCACGCGAGGACGCAGCGCAGATACGCAGTATTTT. It is translated as CATSTRGRSADTQYF.

This clonotype has ten or more counts. V usage is TRBV20-1 and J usage is TRBJ2-3; 9 nucleotides align to TRBD2. CDR3 size: 22 residues. Germline CDR1 and CDR2: DFQATT and SNEGSKA (reference sequence). V lost 2 bases and J lost 0; bases outside the gene matches: 24. The DNA for the CDR3 is TGCAGTGCTAGATATGCCCTTCTCCCGGTAGCGGGAGCTTGGTGGAGCACAGATACGCAGTATTTT. It encodes CSARYALLPVAGAWWSTDTQYF.

This clonotype was counted at least ten times. The V and J genes are TRBV10-1 and TRBJ1-6; 10 nucleotides align to TRBD1. V gave up 2 bases and J gave up 6 bases; unmatched junction bases: 7. The CDR3 consists of 17 residues. The germline V gene encodes CDR1 WNHNN and CDR2 SYGVQD (reference sequence). The chain's CDR3 is CASSEVRDRGGNSPLHF. In DNA, the CDR3 is TGCGCCAGCAGTGAGGTCCGGGACAGGGGAGGTAATTCACCCCTCCACTTT.

The CDR3 sequence: CASLAGGNTGELFF. In nucleotides, the CDR3 is TGCGCCAGCTTAGCGGGAGGTAACACCGGGGAGCTGTTTTTT. This sequence joins TRBV5-1 and TRBJ2-2; 10 positions agree with TRBD2. V trimming: 7 bases; J trimming: 2 bases; junction bases outside the gene matches: 2. Germline lookup yields CDR1 SGHRS and CDR2 YFSETQ. This CDR3 has 14 amino acids.

This clonotype was detected ten times or more. The chain is built from TRBV29-1 and TRBJ2-1, with D unclear. Germline assignment: CDR1 SQVTM and CDR2 ANQGSEA. The CDR3 runs 12 residues. The V end was cut by 6 bases, the J end by 8 bases, with 14 bases between. The CDR3 sequence: CSVNLVVDEQFF. In DNA form, the CDR3 reads TGCAGCGTAAACCTAGTAGTGGATGAGCAGTTCTTC.

There are many counts of this clonotype. The chain has TRBV2 and TRBJ2-3; D might be TRBD1 (6 bases). The V gene lost 5 bases and the J gene lost 0 bases, with 15 bases spanning the gap. Germline V gene lookup returns CDR1 SNHLY and CDR2 FYNNEI. This CDR3 has 16 amino acids. CDR3 region: CASSTPKDSSTDTQYF. Written as DNA, the CDR3 is TGTGCCAGCAGTACCCCGAAGGACAGTAGCACAGATACGCAGTATTTT.